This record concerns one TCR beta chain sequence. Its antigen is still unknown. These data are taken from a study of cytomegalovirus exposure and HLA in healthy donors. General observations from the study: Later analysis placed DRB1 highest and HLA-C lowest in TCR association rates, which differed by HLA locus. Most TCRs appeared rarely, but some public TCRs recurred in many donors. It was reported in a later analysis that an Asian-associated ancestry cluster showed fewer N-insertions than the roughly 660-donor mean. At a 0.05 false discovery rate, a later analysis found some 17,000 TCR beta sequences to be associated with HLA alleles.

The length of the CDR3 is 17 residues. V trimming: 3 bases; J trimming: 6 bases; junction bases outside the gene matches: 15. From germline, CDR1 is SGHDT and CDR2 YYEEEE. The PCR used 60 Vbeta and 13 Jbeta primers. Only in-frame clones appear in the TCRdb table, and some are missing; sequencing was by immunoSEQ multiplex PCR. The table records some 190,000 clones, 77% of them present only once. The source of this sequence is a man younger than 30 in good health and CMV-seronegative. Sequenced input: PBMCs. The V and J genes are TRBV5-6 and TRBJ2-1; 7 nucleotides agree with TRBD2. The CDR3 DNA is TGTGCCAGCAGCTCCCCGAGATGGGAGGGCCGCCGCAATGAGCAGTTCTTC. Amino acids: CASSSPRWEGRRNEQFF. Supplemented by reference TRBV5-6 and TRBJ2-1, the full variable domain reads DAGVTQSPTHLIKTRGQQVTLRCSPKSGHDTVSWYQQALGQGPQFIFQYYEEEERQRGNFPDRFSGHQFPNYSSELNVNALLLGDSALYLCASSSPRWEGRRNEQFFGPGTRLTVL.